These T cell receptor beta chains were read from a single sample in a study of blood T cell repertoires in COVID-19. Sequencing used immunoSEQ multiplex PCR; TCRdb keeps in-frame clones, though not all of them. The repertoire holds 170,000 or so clones, with 65% to 90% as singletons. The material sequenced was peripheral blood. These receptors came from a man between 45 and 60 years old with active or convalescent COVID-19. The CDR3 runs from the conserved cysteine through the conserved F or W. D genes are given only for firm matches. Rows may omit the clone size; those that give it use once, few, many or a size class.

>-|TRBV28|TRBJ2-1|-
TGTGCCAGCAACGAACCGGGACTTAAGTTCTTC
CASNEPGLKFF
>-|TRBV28|TRBJ2-3|many
TGTGCCAGCACAAAAACAGATACGCAGTATTTT
CASTKTDTQYF
>-|TRBV27|TRBJ1-2|-
TGTGCCAGCAGTTTTTCGGGGGACTATGGCTACACCTTC
CASSFSGDYGYTF
>TRBD1|TRBV28|TRBJ2-5|-
TGTGCCAGCAGGGGAGAAGACAGGGGGCTTCAAGAGACCCAGTACTTC
CASRGEDRGLQETQYF
>TRBD2|TRBV6-4|TRBJ2-1|-
TGTGCCAGCAGTGACGCTAGCGGGAGTTACAATGAGCAGTTCTTC
CASSDASGSYNEQFF
>-|TRBV9|TRBJ2-5|-
TGTGCCAGCAGCGTAGGGGGCTATCGGGTGGAGACCCAGTACTTC
CASSVGGYRVETQYF
>-|TRBV19|TRBJ2-7|-
TGTGCCAGTAGTATGGACCAGGGATCCTACGAGCAGTACTTC
CASSMDQGSYEQYF
>-|TRBV12-3/TRBV12-4|TRBJ2-1|-
TGTGCCAGCAGTTTCCCGGGCTACAATGAGCAGTTCTTC
CASSFPGYNEQFF
>TRBD1|TRBV19|TRBJ1-6|-
TGTGCCAGTAGGGACAGGGCCAGTTCACCCCTCCACTTT
CASRDRASSPLHF
>-|TRBV7-2|TRBJ2-4|few
TGTGCCAGCAGCTTTGGGGGCATCTGGAACATTCAGTACTTC
CASSFGGIWNIQYF
>TRBD1|TRBV24-1|TRBJ2-5|-
TGTGCCACCAGTGGTCCCCCGGGACAGGGGATCAACTTC
CATSGPPGQGINF
>-|TRBV10-3|TRBJ2-1|-
TGTGCCATCAACGGGCAGGGGCATGAGCAGTTCTTC
CAINGQGHEQFF
>-|TRBV24-1|TRBJ1-2|once
TGTGCCACCAGTGATTTCCCGGGGGAGAATGGCTACACCTTC
CATSDFPGENGYTF